Below are 10 T cell receptor beta chains sequenced from a single sample in a study of beta chain features in type 1 diabetes (dated by TCRdb to 2016 to 2019). The library was made by the immunoSEQ multiplex PCR assay. The High Capacity cDNA Reverse Transcription Kit was used to reverse transcribe all of the isolated RNA, meaning that expressed TCRB transcripts were what got sequenced. The table was pulled from immuneACCESS by TCRdb, which kept in-frame rearrangements only. Such tables lose some clones; where checked, under half of the loss comes from unresolved V genes, and the rest has no known cause. The sample table records about 450,000 clones; over 9.5% of these occur just once. Clones ranked in the top ten supply approximately 0.045% of the sample. Sequenced: naive CD4+ T cells from blood. What this sample's cell subset or site label stands for: true naive CD4+ T cells. Source of these receptors: a woman between 18 and 30 years old in good health.

The chain links TRBV28 to TRBJ1-2, with TRBD1 as a possible D gene (5 bases). The CDR3 is 13 residues long. V was clipped by 3 bases and J by 8 bases, with 13 bases between them. CDR1 MDHEN and CDR2 SYDVKM come from the germline V gene. The CDR3 DNA follows: TGTGCCAGCAGTTTCCCGTTCAGGGAAGGCTACACCTTC. Its protein is CASSFPFREGYTF.

This chain joins TRBV2 and TRBJ1-6; D is perhaps TRBD1 (5 bases). Looked up from germline, CDR1 is SNHLY and CDR2 is FYNNEI. This CDR3 contains 15 residues. V lost 6 bases to trimming and J lost 1 base, with 10 bases between them. As DNA, the CDR3 is TGTGCCAGCAGGGCCCCAGGGTCCTATAATTCACCCCTCCACTTT. It specifies CASRAPGSYNSPLHF.

The gene calls are TRBV25-1 and TRBJ2-6; maybe TRBD2 (6 bases). Trimming pared 3 bases from V and 2 bases from J, leaving 8 bases between. This CDR3 spans 15 amino acids. Per germline, CDR1 MGHDK and CDR2 SYGVNS. CDR3 sequence reads: CASSDGGTGANVLTF. DNA of the CDR3: TGTGCCAGCAGTGACGGAGGGACTGGGGCCAACGTCCTGACTTTC. The full variable domain, its missing parts supplied by reference TRBV25-1 and TRBJ2-6, is EADIYQTPRYLVIGTGKKITLECSQTMGHDKMYWYQQDPGMELHLIHYSYGVNSTEKGDLSSESTVSRIRTEHFPLTLESARPSHTSQYLCASSDGGTGANVLTFGAGSRLTVL.

This clone appeared a few times. The chain joins TRBV4-1 to TRBJ1-4; no reliable D call. Germline lookup yields CDR1 MGHRA and CDR2 YSYEKL. CDR3 length: 16 amino acids. V lost 1 base to trimming and J lost 3 bases, with 12 bases between them. The CDR3: CASSQGERRPNEKLFF. DNA for the CDR3: TGCGCCAGCAGCCAAGGGGAACGACGCCCTAATGAAAAACTGTTTTTT.

V and J are TRBV9 and TRBJ2-3; possibly TRBD2 for D (5 bases). Germline lookup yields CDR1 SGDLS and CDR2 YYNGEE. Trimming removed 2 bases from V and 4 bases from J, with 14 bases in between. This CDR3 contains 15 residues. The DNA for the CDR3 is TGTGCCAGCAGCGTGGACTCCCGACCCCCAGATACGCAGTATTTT. As protein: CASSVDSRPPDTQYF. Together with reference TRBV9 and TRBJ2-3, the CDR3 gives the full variable domain: DSGVTQTPKHLITATGQRVTLRCSPRSGDLSVYWYQQSLDQGLQFLIQYYNGEERAKGNILERFSAQQFPDLHSELNLSSLELGDSALYFCASSVDSRPPDTQYFGPGTRLTVL.

The chain carries TRBV5-6 and TRBJ1-1; D ambiguous. Trimming pared 4 bases from V and 0 bases from J, leaving 13 bases between. The CDR3 sequence is 15 residues long. Germline CDR1 reads SGHDT; CDR2 reads YYEEEE. CDR3 coding DNA: TGTGCCAGCAGCATCCGCCCCAGAGTGAACACTGAAGCTTTCTTT. As protein: CASSIRPRVNTEAFF.

This clone showed up just a few times. The chain uses TRBV4-3 and TRBJ2-3; 7 bases match TRBD2. Per the germline V gene, CDR1 is LGHNA and CDR2 is YSLEER. V shed 4 bases and J 0 bases; nucleotides not matched to a gene: 13. The CDR3 is made up of 18 amino acids. The CDR3 here is CASSPRGEGPGSTDTQYF. Here the CDR3 DNA reads TGCGCCAGCAGCCCAAGAGGGGAGGGTCCGGGAAGCACAGATACGCAGTATTTT.

The chain links TRBV9 to TRBJ2-5, with TRBD1 matching over 9 bases. V dropped 0 bases and J dropped 1; count of bases not matched to a gene: 1. Germline CDR1 and CDR2: SGDLS and YYNGEE. The CDR3 has 15 residues. The CDR3 bases are TGTGCCAGCAGCGTAGGGACAGGGGTCCAAGAGACCCAGTACTTC. It translates to CASSVGTGVQETQYF.

In its sample, this clone was seen a few times. The V and J genes are TRBV29-1 and TRBJ2-3; D possibly corresponds to TRBD2 (6 bases). The CDR3 runs 12 residues. V lost 3 bases, J lost 4 bases, and 8 bases lay in between. Germline loops: CDR1 SQVTM, CDR2 ANQGSEA. The chain's CDR3 is CSVDGGPDTQYF. The DNA of the CDR3 is TGCAGCGTTGACGGGGGTCCAGATACGCAGTATTTT.

This clone turned up a few times. The chain uses TRBV5-6 and TRBJ2-5; D is ambiguous. This CDR3 contains 15 residues. Germline CDR1 SGHDT, CDR2 YYEEEE. Deletions cut 1 base from V and 5 bases from J, with 15 bases between. Written as DNA, the CDR3 is TGTGCCAGCAGCTTGAAGCCTTCACTGGTGGAGACCCAGTACTTC. Protein sequence: CASSLKPSLVETQYF.